This T cell receptor (beta chain) was observed in a study of cytomegalovirus exposure and HLA in healthy donors. Study information: HLA-typed donors were the source of about 85 million unique TCRs, which an early data release held.

Whole-study results and caveats: Upon later analysis, HLA-associated TCR beta chains proved more clonally expanded than other, equally common chains.

The PCR was carried out with 60 Vbeta primers and 13 Jbeta primers. Sequencing used immunoSEQ multiplex PCR; TCRdb keeps in-frame clones, though not all of them. Found here are fewer than 250,000 clones, 79% of them singletons; the top ten hold around 1.6%. Germline CDR1 and CDR2: MNHNY and SVGAGI (reference sequence). The CDR3 is 15 residues long. V lost 4 bases and J lost 3; bases outside the gene matches: 6. Concerning this clone: Its antigen is not identified.

The source material was PBMCs. The TCR sequence derives from a woman younger than 30 in good health and CMV-seronegative. This rearrangement joins TRBV6-6 to TRBJ1-1; 9 bases match TRBD1. The CDR3 DNA follows: TGTGCCAGCAGTTTCCCGGGACAGGGAGACACTGAAGCTTTCTTT. Encoded protein: CASSFPGQGDTEAFF.